These 13 T cell receptor beta chains share one sample of origin, sequenced in a study of T cells in Graves' hyperthyroidism and ophthalmopathy. Amplification targeted TCR beta CDR3 regions from RNA transcripts. An initial round of RT-PCR targeting the TCR CDR3 relied on the HTBI primer set. MiXCR, run by TCRdb on the multiplex PCR reads, gives a single entry per CDR3 protein. The table lists more than 550,000 distinct CDR3 sequences, just under 45% of them singletons. Sequenced: peripheral blood or thyroid tissue (not recorded which). Receptors originate from an adult man with Graves' disease, either hyperthyroidism or ophthalmopathy (not recorded which).

The V gene is TRBV20-1, the J gene TRBJ1-2; 7 positions agree with TRBD1. V was pared by 3 bases and J by 6 bases, with 10 bases of the junction left unmatched. The CDR3 spans 14 residues. Per germline, CDR1 DFQATT and CDR2 SNEGSKA (reference sequence). The CDR3 region has the DNA TGCAGTGCTAGTCGGGCAGGGGGTTCGGATGGCTACACCTTC. It is translated as CSASRAGGSDGYTF.

This rearrangement joins TRBV6-1 to TRBJ2-7; TRBD1 matches 7 bases. Trimming took 2 bases from V and 2 from J; bases not matched to a gene: 6. The germline gives CDR1 MNHNS, CDR2 SASEGT. This CDR3 comprises 15 residues. In DNA, the CDR3 is TGTGCCAGCAGTGAACGAGGGGGCATTGCCTACGAGCAGTACTTC. Amino acid sequence: CASSERGGIAYEQYF.

On this clonotype: One end of the junction varies from germline; a read error may be responsible. The chain uses TRBV10-3 and TRBJ1-2; 7 bases align to TRBD1. The germline V gene has CDR1 ENHRY and CDR2 SYGVKD. The CDR3 extends over 15 amino acids. The CDR3 loop is CASSGQVTLSGGYTF. As DNA, the CDR3 is TGTGCCAGCAGTGGACAGGTGACCCTCTCGGGTGGCTACACCTTC.

The CDR3 DNA sequence: TGTGCCAGCAGCGTAGCCCCTGACAGGGTTTCCCTAGACTATGGCTACACCTTC. Its protein is CASSVAPDRVSLDYGYTF. The V gene is TRBV9, the J gene TRBJ1-2; 7 bases are shared with TRBD1. The CDR3 is 18 residues long. Germline V CDR1 and CDR2: SGDLS, YYNGEE. Losses at the gene ends were 0 bases for V and 3 bases for J; bases not matched to a gene: 14. Using reference TRBV9 and TRBJ1-2 for the parts outside the CDR3, the full variable domain is DSGVTQTPKHLITATGQRVTLRCSPRSGDLSVYWYQQSLDQGLQFLIQYYNGEERAKGNILERFSAQQFPDLHSELNLSSLELGDSALYFCASSVAPDRVSLDYGYTFGSGTRLTVV.

Note on this clonotype: A much larger clone lies a single base off, so this may be a read error. The J gene is TRBJ1-6, the V gene TRBV10-3; 10 bases align to TRBD1. In germline, CDR1 is ENHRY, CDR2 SYGVKD. This CDR3 has 15 residues. The junction had 3 bases not matched to a gene; V was cut back by 5 bases and J by 5 bases. The chain's CDR3 is CAISWGQGNNSPLHF. The CDR3 nucleotides read TGTGCCATCAGTTGGGGACAGGGGAATAATTCACCCCTCCACTTT.

This chain joins TRBV7-9 and TRBJ2-5, with TRBD2 matching over 8 bases. This CDR3 spans 15 amino acids. Germline V CDR1 and CDR2: SEHNR, FQNEAQ (reference sequence). Germline trimming cut 5 bases from V and 4 bases from J; bases unmatched to any gene: 9. The CDR3 region is CASSAAGTSGETQYF. CDR3 sequence (DNA): TGTGCCAGCAGCGCGGCCGGGACTAGTGGAGAGACCCAGTACTTC.

With regard to this clonotype: This sequence may be a read error, since a much larger clone differs from it by one base. V usage is TRBV7-2 and J usage is TRBJ1-3; 10 nucleotides line up with TRBD1. The CDR3 is 14 amino acids. Looked up from germline, CDR1 is SGHTA and CDR2 is FQGNSA. CDR3 loop: CDSSLPGQGNTIYF. The CDR3 region has the DNA TGTGACAGCAGCTTACCGGGACAGGGGAACACCATATATTTT.

About this clonotype itself: With a much larger clone just one base away, this may be a read error. This chain joins TRBV5-6 and TRBJ1-6, with D possibly matching TRBD1 (5 bases). This CDR3 comprises 17 residues. In germline, CDR1 is SGHDT, CDR2 YYEEEE. The CDR3 DNA follows: TGTGCCGGCAGCTTGGAGTTACAGGACAATTATAATTCACCCCTCCACTTT. It yields the protein CAGSLELQDNYNSPLHF.

Points on this clonotype: This may be a read error: a much more frequent sequence differs by one nucleotide. The genes are TRBV2 and TRBJ1-4, with D unclear. Deletions cut 7 bases from V and 0 bases from J, with 9 bases between. The CDR3 runs 14 residues. From germline, CDR1 is SNHLY and CDR2 FYNNEI. CDR3: CASTLAATNEKLFF. In DNA form, the CDR3 reads TGTGCCAGCACCCTGGCAGCAACTAATGAAAAACTGTTTTTT. Together with reference TRBV2 and TRBJ1-4, the CDR3 gives the full variable domain: EPEVTQTPSHQVTQMGQEVILRCVPISNHLYFYWYRQILGQKVEFLVSFYNNEISEKSEIFDDQFSVERPDGSNFTLKIRSTKLEDSAMYFCASTLAATNEKLFFGSGTQLSVL.

The rearrangement uses TRBV2 and TRBJ2-5; D not certain. Germline V gives CDR1 SNHLY, CDR2 FYNNEI. With 4 bases removed from V and 5 bases from J, the gap between germline ends came to 17 bases. The CDR3 has 15 amino acids. For the CDR3, the DNA is TGTGCCAGCAGTGCAGGTTTGGGCGCAGGCGAGACCCAGTACTTC. Protein product: CASSAGLGAGETQYF. Full variable domain (remainder filled in from reference TRBV2 and TRBJ2-5): EPEVTQTPSHQVTQMGQEVILRCVPISNHLYFYWYRQILGQKVEFLVSFYNNEISEKSEIFDDQFSVERPDGSNFTLKIRSTKLEDSAMYFCASSAGLGAGETQYFGPGTRLLVL.

This sequence joins TRBV7-9 and TRBJ1-5; 9 bases map to TRBD1. Per germline, CDR1 SEHNR and CDR2 FQNEAQ (reference sequence). This CDR3 region has 15 residues. Unmatched junction bases numbered 8, after V lost 4 bases and J lost 7 bases. The CDR3 sequence: CASSSDGTGSQPQHF. DNA for the CDR3: TGTGCCAGCAGCTCAGACGGGACAGGGTCACAGCCCCAGCATTTT.

The chain couples TRBV29-1 to TRBJ2-6; D might be TRBD1 or TRBD2, each matching 6 bases. CDR1 and CDR2 from the germline V gene are SQVTM and ANQGSEA. V lost 6 bases and J lost 9, with 12 bases in between. There are 12 residues in the CDR3. The CDR3 sequence: CSVKGGRNVLTF. CDR3 bases: TGCAGCGTAAAAGGGGGGCGCAACGTCCTGACTTTC.

This clonotype was seen only once. At one of its ends the junction is not consistent with the germline gene, which may arise from a read error. J is TRBJ2-5 and V is TRBV6-5; TRBD1 matches 9 bases. Germline CDR1 reads MNHEY; CDR2 reads SVGAGI. CDR3 length equals 16 residues. The CDR3 DNA reads as TGTGCCAGCAGTTACTCTACGGGACAGGGTCAGGCGACCCAGTATTTC. Encoded protein: CASSYSTGQGQATQYF.